This T cell receptor (beta chain) was captured in a study of CD4 and CD8 cells across lung adenocarcinoma regions. Germline CDR1 and CDR2: SGDLS and YYNGEE. Trimming took off 4 bases at V and 5 bases at J, with 12 bases between the two ends. CDR3 length: 13 residues. TCRdb redid the calling of the PCR reads with MiXCR, one entry per CDR3 protein. The sample carries about 19,000 distinct CDR3 sequences, roughly 46% recorded once. The patients had localized lung adenocarcinoma, a non-small cell subtype. This clonotype was sampled from a male donor with lung adenocarcinoma. The CD4 and CD8 labels of this study may be unreliable. The chain recombines TRBV9 with TRBJ2-5; unclear D gene. What was sequenced was CD4+ T cells from the margin of a lung tumor. Here the CDR3 reads CASSPLLRETQYF. The DNA of the CDR3 is TGTGCCAGCAGCCCCCTACTGCGGGAGACCCAGTACTTC.